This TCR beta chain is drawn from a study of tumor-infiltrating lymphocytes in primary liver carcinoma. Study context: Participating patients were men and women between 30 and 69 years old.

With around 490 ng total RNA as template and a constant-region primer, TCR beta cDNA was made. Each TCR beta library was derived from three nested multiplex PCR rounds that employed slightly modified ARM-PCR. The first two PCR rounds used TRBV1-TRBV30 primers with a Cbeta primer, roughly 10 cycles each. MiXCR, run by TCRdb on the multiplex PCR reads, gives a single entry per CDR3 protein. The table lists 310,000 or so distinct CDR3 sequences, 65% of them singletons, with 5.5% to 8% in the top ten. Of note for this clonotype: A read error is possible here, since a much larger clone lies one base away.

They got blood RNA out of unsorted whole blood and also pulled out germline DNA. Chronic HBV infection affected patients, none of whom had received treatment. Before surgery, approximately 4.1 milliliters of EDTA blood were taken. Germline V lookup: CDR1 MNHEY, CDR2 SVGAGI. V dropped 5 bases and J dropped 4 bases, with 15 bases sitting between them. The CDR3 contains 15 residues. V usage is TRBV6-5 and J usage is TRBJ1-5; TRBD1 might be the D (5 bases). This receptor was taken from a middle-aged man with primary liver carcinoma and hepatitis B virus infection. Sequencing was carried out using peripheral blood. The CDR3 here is CASSTALGGNQPQHF. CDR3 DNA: TGTGCCAGCAGTACAGCCCTGGGGGGTAATCAGCCCCAGCATTTT.